Below, 15 T cell receptor beta chains from the same sample are listed, as sequenced in a study of blood T cell repertoires in COVID-19. The assay was immunoSEQ multiplex PCR, and TCRdb's table has in-frame clones only and misses some. The data contain some 190,000 clones, almost 85% of them seen just once; the ten biggest clones take up 5.1%. Source material: peripheral blood. These receptors came from a woman in her 70s with active or convalescent COVID-19.

The genes are TRBV2 and TRBJ1-3, with a weak D call TRBD1 (6 bases). Trimming stripped 6 bases from V and 3 bases from J, with 12 bases between. The length of the CDR3 is 14 residues. Germline V gene sequence: CDR1 SNHLY, CDR2 FYNNEI. The CDR3 coding sequence is TGTGCCAGCAGGGACCTCAGGGGTGGAAACACCATATATTTT. It yields the protein CASRDLRGGNTIYF.

The V gene is TRBV5-5, the J gene TRBJ2-5; D unclear. The length of the CDR3 is 12 residues. Germline V gene data show CDR1 as SGHKS and CDR2 as YYEKEE (reference sequence). Deletions cut 4 bases from V and 5 bases from J, with 9 bases between. The CDR3 bases are TGTGCCAGCAGCCGTTGGGCGGAGACCCAGTACTTC. Residues: CASSRWAETQYF. The variable domain in full, with the rest retrieved from reference TRBV5-5 and TRBJ2-5, is DAGVTQSPTHLIKTRGQQVTLRCSPISGHKSVSWYQQVLGQGPQFIFQYYEKEERGRGNFPDRFSARQFPNYSSELNVNALLLGDSALYLCASSRWAETQYFGPGTRLLVL.

The chain carries TRBV5-1 and TRBJ1-6; 9 bases fit TRBD1. From germline, CDR1 is SGHRS and CDR2 YFSETQ. CDR3 size: 19 residues. V trimming: 0 bases; J trimming: 4 bases; junction bases outside the gene matches: 11. The CDR3 is CASSLGATGGELYNSPLHF. The CDR3 DNA sequence: TGCGCCAGCAGCTTGGGAGCGACAGGGGGGGAACTATATAATTCACCCCTCCACTTT.

V usage is TRBV24-1 and J usage is TRBJ1-2; 7 nucleotides line up with TRBD1. CDR3 length equals 13 residues. The J segment lost 6 bases and the V segment lost 2 bases, leaving 2 bases of the junction unmatched. Germline values: CDR1 KGHDR, CDR2 SFDVKD. The CDR3, as DNA: TGTGCCACCAGTGATTGGAGGGGGCATGGCTACACCTTC. Protein product: CATSDWRGHGYTF.

V gene TRBV28 combines with J gene TRBJ2-1; a weak D match, TRBD1 (5 bases). The CDR3 spans 13 residues. Trimming removed 4 bases from V and 10 bases from J, with 14 bases in between. CDR1 is MDHEN and CDR2 is SYDVKM in the germline V gene. CDR3 sequence (DNA): TGTGCCAGCAGTTCTTTGCAGGGTCGAGAGCAGTTCTTC. Translated, it gives CASSSLQGREQFF.

This clone occurred once. The V and J genes are TRBV11-3 and TRBJ2-5; 7 nucleotides line up with TRBD2. V was pared by 2 bases and J by 5 bases, with 11 bases of the junction left unmatched. In germline, CDR1 is SGHNT, CDR2 YENEEA. The length of the CDR3 is 16 residues. Written as DNA, the CDR3 is TGTGCCAGCAGCTTATCTAGTAGCGGGTCAGGGGAGACCCAGTACTTC. As protein: CASSLSSSGSGETQYF.

The CDR3 loop reads CASSSRAKTYEQYF. The CDR3 DNA sequence: TGTGCCAGTAGTTCCAGGGCTAAAACGTACGAGCAGTACTTC. The chain joins TRBV19 to TRBJ2-7; D perhaps matches TRBD1 (5 bases). Trimming removed 5 bases from V and 4 bases from J, with 15 bases in between. This CDR3 contains 14 residues. Germline V CDR1 and CDR2: LNHDA, SQIVND (reference sequence).

This chain joins TRBV19 and TRBJ1-5; unclear D gene. The germline CDR1 and CDR2 sequences are LNHDA and SQIVND (reference sequence). V lost 4 bases to trimming and J lost 6 bases, with 19 bases between them. This CDR3 region has 16 residues. The CDR3 is CASSNPSRGRSQPQHF. The CDR3 DNA reads as TGTGCCAGTAGTAACCCCTCCCGGGGTAGGAGTCAGCCCCAGCATTTT.

Written as DNA, the CDR3 is TGCGCCAGCAGCTTGGTGGGACAGGCGGATCAGCCCCAGCATTTT. Translating gives CASSLVGQADQPQHF. The V and J genes are TRBV5-1 and TRBJ1-5; 8 bases are shared with TRBD1. After removal of 0 bases from V and 5 bases from J, the junction contained 4 bases not matched to a gene. Germline CDR1 reads SGHRS; CDR2 reads YFSETQ. This CDR3 is 15 amino acids long.

This clone was seen only once. This chain connects TRBV10-1 to TRBJ2-5; TRBD1 is a possible D gene (5 bases). Germline V gives CDR1 WNHNN, CDR2 SYGVQD (reference sequence). Trimming pared 2 bases from V and 0 bases from J, leaving 10 bases between. The CDR3 extends over 15 amino acids. The CDR3: CASSEHRQHQETQYF. Written as DNA, the CDR3 is TGCGCCAGCAGTGAGCATAGACAGCACCAAGAGACCCAGTACTTC.

The J gene is TRBJ1-6, the V gene TRBV3-1 (or the pseudogene TRBV3-2); D is possibly TRBD1 (5 bases). The CDR3 covers 16 residues. V was trimmed by 1 base and J by 3 bases, leaving 10 bases between them. The germline V gene encodes CDR1 LGHDT and CDR2 YNNKEL (reference sequence). Written as DNA, the CDR3 is TGTGCCAGCAGCCAAGCGACAGCTGACTATAATTCACCCCTCCACTTT. It is translated as CASSQATADYNSPLHF.

The chain links TRBV28 to TRBJ2-1, with D unresolved. The CDR3 contains 16 residues. V shed 6 bases and J shed 0 bases, with 15 bases lying between them. Germline V gives CDR1 MDHEN, CDR2 SYDVKM. The CDR3 spells CASSKEALISYNEQFF. CDR3 in DNA: TGTGCCAGCAGCAAAGAGGCTCTCATCTCCTACAATGAGCAGTTCTTC. The variable domain in full, with the rest retrieved from reference TRBV28 and TRBJ2-1, is DVKVTQSSRYLVKRTGEKVFLECVQDMDHENMFWYRQDPGLGLRLIYFSYDVKMKEKGDIPEGYSVSREKKERFSLILESASTNQTSMYLCASSKEALISYNEQFFGPGTRLTVL.

The rearrangement joins TRBV24-1 to TRBJ2-7, with 10 positions matching TRBD2. J gave up 5 bases and V 3 bases, and 18 bases lay outside the gene matches. Germline loops: CDR1 KGHDR, CDR2 SFDVKD. CDR3 length: 19 residues. CDR3 DNA: TGTGCCACCAGTGATGTCTCTAGCGGGAGAGAGGGTAATCTCCACGAGCAGTACTTC. This gives the protein CATSDVSSGREGNLHEQYF.

The gene calls are TRBV27 and TRBJ2-1; 8 bases match TRBD2. There are 13 residues in the CDR3. Germline CDR1 is MNHEY and CDR2 is SMNVEV (reference sequence). The V segment lost 3 bases and the J segment 6 bases; nucleotides outside the gene matches: 1. In DNA, the CDR3 is TGTGCCAGCAGTTTGAGCGGGAGCAATGAGCAGTTCTTC. As protein: CASSLSGSNEQFF.

V usage is TRBV11-2 and J usage is TRBJ1-4; the D gene is possibly TRBD1 (5 bases). V was shortened by 0 bases and J by 2 bases, with 7 bases between the two germline ends. The germline gives CDR1 SGHAT, CDR2 FQNNGV. CDR3 length: 15 amino acids. In nucleotides, the CDR3 is TGTGCCAGCAGCTTAGATCGGGGGACTAATGAAAAACTGTTTTTT. This gives the protein CASSLDRGTNEKLFF.